The table lists the clone carrying this T cell receptor beta chain with many counts. Its antigen is as yet unknown. The data derive from a study of CD8+CD57+ T cells in acquired aplastic anemia. Study outcomes and limitations: The same twenty-nine CD8+ CDR3 sequences occurred in patients and in controls.

In germline, CDR1 is SGHNT, CDR2 YYREEE (reference sequence). The CDR3 totals 14 residues. Trimming shortened V by 4 bases and J by 5 bases, and 12 bases separated the two germline ends. CDR3 and TCR beta VDJ profiling relied on genomic DNA as the template. TCRdb re-analysed the reads in MiXCR, keeping a single row per CDR3 protein. The profile shows about 160,000 distinct CDR3 sequences, 35% to 55% of them singletons. The sample was sorted CD4+, CD8+, or CD8+CD57+ T cells (not recorded which) from PBMCs. The clonotype comes from a human donor in good health. The V and J genes are TRBV5-4 and TRBJ1-4; possible D gene TRBD1, 5 bases. Here the CDR3 DNA reads TGTGCCAGCAGCCTCATACCAGGGAATGAAAAACTGTTTTTT. Translation gives CASSLIPGNEKLFF.